The rows below give T cell receptor beta chains drawn from one sample of a study of shared T cell receptors in the human thymus. Generated by immunoSEQ multiplex PCR, the TCRdb table keeps only in-frame clones and is missing some. Here the sample spans about 660,000 clones, roughly 90% being singletons. The data also belong to a second study, concerning human thymus T cells.

Sequencing used thymocytes. These TCRs come from a boy under three years old with a congenital heart defect. CDR3s include the opening cysteine and the closing phenylalanine or tryptophan. A D gene is named only where the DNA matches it firmly. Only some rows state a clone size, as once, few, many or a class for expanded clones.

V: TRBV2; D: TRBD2; J: TRBJ2-3; size: few; DNA: TGTGCCAGCAGTGAGCAGACTAGCGGGAGGAACGGTAGCACAGATACGCAGTATTTT; CDR3: CASSEQTSGRNGSTDTQYF
V: TRBV6-6; D: TRBD2; J: TRBJ2-7; size: -; DNA: TGTGCCAGCAGCCTAGCGGGCGAGCAGTACTTC; CDR3: CASSLAGEQYF
V: TRBV9; D: -; J: TRBJ2-3; size: -; DNA: TGTGCCAGCAGCGTAGATGGCTTACCGAGCACAGATACGCAGTATTTT; CDR3: CASSVDGLPSTDTQYF
V: TRBV27; D: TRBD1; J: TRBJ1-5; size: -; DNA: TGTGCCAGCAGCGATGGACAGGGGCGAAGACCCCAGCATTTT; CDR3: CASSDGQGRRPQHF
V: TRBV7-8; D: -; J: TRBJ2-5; size: -; DNA: TGTGCCAGCAGCTCGGGACTCCCTTGGGAGACCCAGTACTTC; CDR3: CASSSGLPWETQYF
V: TRBV14; D: TRBD2; J: TRBJ2-7; size: -; DNA: TGTGCCAGCAGCCACCTTCCTAGCGGAGCGGCGTACGAGCAGTACTTC; CDR3: CASSHLPSGAAYEQYF
V: TRBV7-2; D: -; J: TRBJ2-4; size: -; DNA: TGTGCCAGCAGCTTAGAGGCCAGACTTCTAGCCAAAAACATTCAGTACTTC; CDR3: CASSLEARLLAKNIQYF
V: TRBV7-2; D: TRBD1; J: TRBJ2-7; size: few; DNA: TGTGCCAGCAGCCCAATTATAGACAGGGACCACGAGCAGTACTTC; CDR3: CASSPIIDRDHEQYF
V: TRBV12-5; D: -; J: TRBJ2-6; size: -; DNA: TGTGCTAGTGGTGCCGGGACTCCATCTTCTGGGGCCAACGTCCTGACTTTC; CDR3: CASGAGTPSSGANVLTF
V: TRBV4-2; D: -; J: TRBJ2-1; size: -; DNA: TGTGCCAGCAGCCAGATTGACGGGGGTGAGCAGTTCTTC; CDR3: CASSQIDGGEQFF
V: TRBV29-1; D: TRBD2; J: TRBJ2-3; size: -; DNA: TGCAGCGCTACGACTAGCGGGAGACCAGATACGCAGTATTTT; CDR3: CSATTSGRPDTQYF
V: TRBV30; D: -; J: TRBJ1-1; size: -; DNA: TGTGCCTGGAGTAAAGGGGCCGGTACTTTCTTT; CDR3: CAWSKGAGTFF
V: TRBV25-1; D: TRBD1; J: TRBJ2-7; size: -; DNA: TGTGCCAGCAGTGCCACGGACAGGGGCCCCTACGAGCAGTACTTC; CDR3: CASSATDRGPYEQYF
V: TRBV4-1; D: -; J: TRBJ2-3; size: -; DNA: TGCGCCAGCAGCCGGGACACCTTGCCCACAGATACGCAGTATTTT; CDR3: CASSRDTLPTDTQYF
V: TRBV4-1; D: -; J: TRBJ1-2; size: -; DNA: TGCGCCAGCAGCCAAGATAGGGCGGGCCTGAGCTATGGCTACACCTTC; CDR3: CASSQDRAGLSYGYTF
V: TRBV5-4; D: -; J: TRBJ2-3; size: -; DNA: TGTGCCAGCAGCCGGCTGGGGCGCGTCACAGATACGCAGTATTTT; CDR3: CASSRLGRVTDTQYF
V: TRBV12-5; D: TRBD2; J: TRBJ2-1; size: -; DNA: TGTGCTAGTGGTCGTAGCGGGAGGGGGAATGAGCAGTTCTTC; CDR3: CASGRSGRGNEQFF
V: TRBV5-6; D: TRBD2; J: TRBJ2-1; size: -; DNA: TGTGCCAGCAGCCGGAGGACTAGACGGTTTAATGAGCAGTTCTTC; CDR3: CASSRRTRRFNEQFF
V: TRBV27; D: -; J: TRBJ2-7; size: -; DNA: TGTGCCAGCAGTACAGGGACCTCATCCTACGAGCAGTACTTC; CDR3: CASSTGTSSYEQYF
V: TRBV9; D: TRBD2; J: TRBJ2-2; size: -; DNA: TGTGCCAGCAGCGTAGGGGGGGGGAGACAGATGAACACCGGGGAGCTGTTTTTT; CDR3: CASSVGGGRQMNTGELFF
V: TRBV4-2; D: TRBD2; J: TRBJ2-7; size: -; DNA: TGTGCCAGCAGCCAGGTAGCTAGCGGGAGGGCTAGTTACGAGCAGTACTTC; CDR3: CASSQVASGRASYEQYF
V: TRBV2; D: TRBD1; J: TRBJ2-7; size: -; DNA: TGTGCCAGCAGTGATCAAGGACAGGGGTCCTACGAGCAGTACTTC; CDR3: CASSDQGQGSYEQYF
V: TRBV27; D: -; J: TRBJ2-1; size: -; DNA: TGTGCCAGCAGTTTAATGGGGAGGAGCTCCTACAATGAGCAGTTCTTC; CDR3: CASSLMGRSSYNEQFF
V: TRBV7-2; D: -; J: TRBJ2-1; size: -; DNA: TGTGCCAGCAACCCGGGGCGGGATAGCTCCTACAATGAGCAGTTCTTC; CDR3: CASNPGRDSSYNEQFF
V: TRBV19; D: TRBD1; J: TRBJ2-4; size: -; DNA: TGTGCCAGTAGTAGGCCCCGGGACAGCCGATCGTTATTAGCCAAAAACATTCAGTACTTC; CDR3: CASSRPRDSRSLLAKNIQYF
V: TRBV7-8; D: -; J: TRBJ1-2; size: once; DNA: TGTGCCAGCAGCTTAGGGGAGCAAGGCTACACCTTC; CDR3: CASSLGEQGYTF
V: TRBV6-5; D: TRBD2; J: TRBJ2-5; size: once; DNA: TGTGCCAGCAGTTACCAGCCCGGGGGGGAAGAGACCCAGTACTTC; CDR3: CASSYQPGGEETQYF
V: TRBV30; D: -; J: TRBJ1-3; size: -; DNA: TGTGCCTGGAGTGTACAGCTTCCCGCACACCGGCGCACCATATATTTT; CDR3: CAWSVQLPAHRRTIYF
V: TRBV6-1; D: -; J: TRBJ1-6; size: once; DNA: TGTGCCAGCAGTGAGTTTAGGCCGGAGAGCTCCTATAATTCACCCCTCCACTTT; CDR3: CASSEFRPESSYNSPLHF
V: TRBV27; D: -; J: TRBJ1-1; size: -; DNA: TGTGCCAGCAGGCAATATAGAGGGGGGAACACTGAAGCTTTCTTT; CDR3: CASRQYRGGNTEAFF
V: TRBV6-1; D: -; J: TRBJ2-7; size: -; DNA: TGTGCCAGCAGTGTAATGGGGGCTAGTCTCCACGAGCAGTACTTC; CDR3: CASSVMGASLHEQYF
V: TRBV11-3; D: -; J: TRBJ2-3; size: -; DNA: TGTGCCAGCAGCTTAGCCCACAGGACGGGCCCGGATACGCAGTATTTT; CDR3: CASSLAHRTGPDTQYF
V: TRBV7-3; D: TRBD1; J: TRBJ1-2; size: -; DNA: TGTGCCAGCAGCCCCGCGGGACAGGCTAACTATGGCTACACCTTC; CDR3: CASSPAGQANYGYTF
V: TRBV7-8; D: -; J: TRBJ1-5; size: -; DNA: TGTGCCAGCAGCCTAGACAGCTTGCGCCAGCCCCAGCATTTT; CDR3: CASSLDSLRQPQHF
V: TRBV4-3; D: TRBD2; J: TRBJ2-1; size: once; DNA: TGCGCCAGCAGCCAAACTAGCGGGAGAGGCAATGAGCAGTTCTTC; CDR3: CASSQTSGRGNEQFF
V: TRBV6-5; D: -; J: TRBJ2-3; size: -; DNA: TGTGCCAGCAGTTGGGGGCTATCACAGGGAACAGATACGCAGTATTTT; CDR3: CASSWGLSQGTDTQYF
V: TRBV5-6; D: -; J: TRBJ1-3; size: -; DNA: TGTGCCAGCAGCTTACTAGGAGTTGGAAACACCATATATTTT; CDR3: CASSLLGVGNTIYF
V: TRBV10-3; D: TRBD2; J: TRBJ2-7; size: -; DNA: TGTGCCATCAGTGAACTCAAGCGGGAGCTATTCTACGAGCAGTACTTC; CDR3: CAISELKRELFYEQYF
V: TRBV4-3; D: TRBD1; J: TRBJ2-3; size: -; DNA: TGCGCCAGCAGCCAAGGCATGGGAGACAGGGTTAAAGATACGCAGTATTTT; CDR3: CASSQGMGDRVKDTQYF
V: TRBV27; D: -; J: TRBJ2-2; size: -; DNA: TGTGCCAGCAGTTTGCAGGGTGGGTCGAACACCGGGGAGCTGTTTTTT; CDR3: CASSLQGGSNTGELFF